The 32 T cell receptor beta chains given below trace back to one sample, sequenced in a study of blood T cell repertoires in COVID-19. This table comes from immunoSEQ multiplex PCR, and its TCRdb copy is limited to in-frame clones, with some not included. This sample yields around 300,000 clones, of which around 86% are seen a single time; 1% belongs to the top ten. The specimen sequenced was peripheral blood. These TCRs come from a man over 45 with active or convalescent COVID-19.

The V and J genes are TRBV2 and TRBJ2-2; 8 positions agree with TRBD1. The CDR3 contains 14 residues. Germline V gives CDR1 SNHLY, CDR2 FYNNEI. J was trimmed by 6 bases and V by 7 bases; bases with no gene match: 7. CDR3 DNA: TGTGCCAGCAAGCGGCAGGGGGCTCCCGGGGAGCTGTTTTTT. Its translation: CASKRQGAPGELFF.

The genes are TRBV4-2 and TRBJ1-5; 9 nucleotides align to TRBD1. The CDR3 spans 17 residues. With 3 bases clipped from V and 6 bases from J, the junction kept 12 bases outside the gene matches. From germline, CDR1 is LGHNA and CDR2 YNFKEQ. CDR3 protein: CASSHPQGTGGLQPQHF. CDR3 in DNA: TGTGCCAGCAGCCATCCCCAGGGCACAGGGGGCCTTCAGCCCCAGCATTTT.

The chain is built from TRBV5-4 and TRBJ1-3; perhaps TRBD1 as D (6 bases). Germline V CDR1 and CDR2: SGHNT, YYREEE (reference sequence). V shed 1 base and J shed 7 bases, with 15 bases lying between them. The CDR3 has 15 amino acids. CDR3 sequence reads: CASSLLQGKLNTIYF. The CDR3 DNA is TGTGCCAGCAGCTTGTTGCAGGGGAAGTTGAACACCATATATTTT.

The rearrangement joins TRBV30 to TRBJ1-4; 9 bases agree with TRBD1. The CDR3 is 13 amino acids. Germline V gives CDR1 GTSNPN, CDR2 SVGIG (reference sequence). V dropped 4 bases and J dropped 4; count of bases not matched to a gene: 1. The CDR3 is CAWTGQGNEKLFF. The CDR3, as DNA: TGTGCCTGGACGGGACAGGGTAATGAAAAACTGTTTTTT.

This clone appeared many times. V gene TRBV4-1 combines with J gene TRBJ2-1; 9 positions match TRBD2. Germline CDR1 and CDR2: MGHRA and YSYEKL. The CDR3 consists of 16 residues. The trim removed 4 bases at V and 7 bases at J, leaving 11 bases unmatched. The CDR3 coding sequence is TGCGCCAGCAGCCTCCTAGCGGGATTAGAGATAAATGAGCAGTTCTTC. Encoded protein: CASSLLAGLEINEQFF.

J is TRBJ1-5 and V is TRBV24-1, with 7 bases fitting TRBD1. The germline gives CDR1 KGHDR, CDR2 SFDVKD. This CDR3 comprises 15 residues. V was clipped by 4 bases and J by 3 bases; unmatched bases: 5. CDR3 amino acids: CATSEAGTVNQPQHF. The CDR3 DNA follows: TGTGCCACCAGTGAAGCCGGGACAGTCAATCAGCCCCAGCATTTT.

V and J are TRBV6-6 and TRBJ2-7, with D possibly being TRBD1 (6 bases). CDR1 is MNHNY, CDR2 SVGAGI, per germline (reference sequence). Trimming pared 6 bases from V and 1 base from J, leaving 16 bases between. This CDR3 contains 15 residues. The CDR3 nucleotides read TGTGCCAGCAGCCCTACAGGGAGAGGGTCCTACGAGCAGTACTTC. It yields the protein CASSPTGRGSYEQYF.

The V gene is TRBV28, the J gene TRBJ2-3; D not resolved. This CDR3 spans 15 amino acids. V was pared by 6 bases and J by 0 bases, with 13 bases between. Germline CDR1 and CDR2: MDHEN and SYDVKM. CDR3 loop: CASRYLYSSTDTQYF. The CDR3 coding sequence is TGTGCCAGCAGATACCTATACTCTAGCACAGATACGCAGTATTTT.

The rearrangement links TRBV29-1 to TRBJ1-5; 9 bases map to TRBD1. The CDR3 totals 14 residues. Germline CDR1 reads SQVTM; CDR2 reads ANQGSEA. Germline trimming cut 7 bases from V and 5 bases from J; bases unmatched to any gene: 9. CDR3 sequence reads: CSAGTGRSDQPQHF. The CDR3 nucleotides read TGCAGCGCGGGGACAGGGAGGAGTGATCAGCCCCAGCATTTT.

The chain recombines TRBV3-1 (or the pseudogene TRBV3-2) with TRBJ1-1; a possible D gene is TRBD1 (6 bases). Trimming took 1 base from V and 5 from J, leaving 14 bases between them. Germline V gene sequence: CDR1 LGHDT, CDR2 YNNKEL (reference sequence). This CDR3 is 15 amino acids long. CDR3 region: CASSQGQGWETEAFF. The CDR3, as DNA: TGTGCCAGCAGCCAAGGGCAGGGGTGGGAAACTGAAGCTTTCTTT.

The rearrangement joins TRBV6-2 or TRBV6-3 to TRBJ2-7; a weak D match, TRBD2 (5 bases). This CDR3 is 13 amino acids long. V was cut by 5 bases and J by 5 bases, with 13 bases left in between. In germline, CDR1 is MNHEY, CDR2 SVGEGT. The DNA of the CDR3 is TGTGCCAGCAGTGACCGGGCCGGGGACGAGCAGTACTTC. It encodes CASSDRAGDEQYF.

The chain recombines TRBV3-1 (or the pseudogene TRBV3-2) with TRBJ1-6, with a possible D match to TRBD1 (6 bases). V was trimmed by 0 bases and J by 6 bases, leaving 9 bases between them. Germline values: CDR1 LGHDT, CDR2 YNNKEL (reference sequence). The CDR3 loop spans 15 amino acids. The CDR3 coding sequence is TGTGCCAGCAGCCAAGATTCAGGGGCTAATTCACCCCTCCACTTT. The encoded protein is CASSQDSGANSPLHF.

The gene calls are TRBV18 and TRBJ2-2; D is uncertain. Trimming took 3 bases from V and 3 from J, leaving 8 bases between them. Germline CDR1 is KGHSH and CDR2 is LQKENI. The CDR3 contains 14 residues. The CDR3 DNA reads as TGTGCCAGCTCACCCCAGAGCGACACCGGGGAGCTGTTTTTT. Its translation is CASSPQSDTGELFF.

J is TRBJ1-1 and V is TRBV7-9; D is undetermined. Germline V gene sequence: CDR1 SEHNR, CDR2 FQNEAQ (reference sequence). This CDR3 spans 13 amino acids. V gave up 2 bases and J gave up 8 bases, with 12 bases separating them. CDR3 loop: CASSLKRESEAFF. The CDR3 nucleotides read TGTGCCAGCAGCTTAAAACGGGAATCGGAAGCTTTCTTT.

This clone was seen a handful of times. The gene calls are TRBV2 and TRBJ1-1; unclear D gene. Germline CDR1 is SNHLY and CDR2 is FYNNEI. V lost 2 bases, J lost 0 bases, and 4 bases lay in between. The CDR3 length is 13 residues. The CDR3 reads CASSESLNTEAFF. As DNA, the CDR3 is TGTGCCAGCAGTGAATCCTTGAACACTGAAGCTTTCTTT.

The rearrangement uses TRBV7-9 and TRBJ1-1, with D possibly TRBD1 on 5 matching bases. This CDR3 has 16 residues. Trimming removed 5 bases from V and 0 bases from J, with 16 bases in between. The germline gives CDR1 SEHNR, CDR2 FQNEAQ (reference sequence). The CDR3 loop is CASSRRDATLNTEAFF. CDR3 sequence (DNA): TGTGCCAGCAGCCGGCGGGACGCCACTCTGAACACTGAAGCTTTCTTT.

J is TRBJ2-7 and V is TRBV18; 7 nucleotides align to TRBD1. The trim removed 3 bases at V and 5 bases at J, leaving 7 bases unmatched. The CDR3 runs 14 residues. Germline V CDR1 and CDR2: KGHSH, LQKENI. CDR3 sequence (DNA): TGTGCCAGCTCACCCACCGGGACAGTCAACGAGCAGTACTTC. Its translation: CASSPTGTVNEQYF.

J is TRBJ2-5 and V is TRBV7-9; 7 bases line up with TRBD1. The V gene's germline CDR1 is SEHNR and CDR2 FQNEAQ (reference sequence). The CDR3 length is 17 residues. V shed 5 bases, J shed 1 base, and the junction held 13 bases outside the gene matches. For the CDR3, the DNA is TGTGCCAGCAGCCCCAACAGGGGAAAAAGGGTCCAAGAGACCCAGTACTTC. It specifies CASSPNRGKRVQETQYF.

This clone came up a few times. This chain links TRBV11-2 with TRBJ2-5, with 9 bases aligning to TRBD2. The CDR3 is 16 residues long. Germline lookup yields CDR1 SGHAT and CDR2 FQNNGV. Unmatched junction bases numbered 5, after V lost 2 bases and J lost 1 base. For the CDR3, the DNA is TGTGCCAGCAGCTTACCCCTAGCGGGGCCCCAAGAGACCCAGTACTTC. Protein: CASSLPLAGPQETQYF.

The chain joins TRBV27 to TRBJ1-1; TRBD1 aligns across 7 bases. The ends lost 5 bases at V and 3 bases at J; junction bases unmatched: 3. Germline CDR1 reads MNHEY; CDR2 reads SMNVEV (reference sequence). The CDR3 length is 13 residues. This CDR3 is CASSVRGYTEAFF. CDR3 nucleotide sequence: TGTGCCAGCAGTGTCAGGGGGTACACTGAAGCTTTCTTT.

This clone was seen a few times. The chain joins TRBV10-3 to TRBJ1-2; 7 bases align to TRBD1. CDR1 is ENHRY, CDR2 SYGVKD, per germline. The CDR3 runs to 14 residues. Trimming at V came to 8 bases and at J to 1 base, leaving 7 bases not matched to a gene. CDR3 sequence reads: CAIGEDRSNYGYTF. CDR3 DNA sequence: TGTGCCATCGGGGAGGACAGGAGTAACTATGGCTACACCTTC.

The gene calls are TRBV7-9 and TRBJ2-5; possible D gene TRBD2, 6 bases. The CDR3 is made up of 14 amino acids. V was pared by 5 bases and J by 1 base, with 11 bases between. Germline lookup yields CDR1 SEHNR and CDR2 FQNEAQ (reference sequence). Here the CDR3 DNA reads TGTGCCAGCAGCGCCCGGGACTTCCAAGAGACCCAGTACTTC. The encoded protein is CASSARDFQETQYF.

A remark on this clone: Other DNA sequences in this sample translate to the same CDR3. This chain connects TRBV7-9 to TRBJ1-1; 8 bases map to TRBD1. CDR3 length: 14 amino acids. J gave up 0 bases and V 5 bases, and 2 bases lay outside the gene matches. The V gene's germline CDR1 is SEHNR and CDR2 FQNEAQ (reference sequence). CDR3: CASSRDRLNTEAFF. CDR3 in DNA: TGTGCCAGCAGCCGGGACAGGCTGAACACTGAAGCTTTCTTT.

The CDR3 here is CASSADMTGNTIYF. The CDR3 region has the DNA TGCGCCAGCAGTGCAGACATGACTGGAAACACCATATATTTT. The chain joins TRBV5-1 to TRBJ1-3; D remains ambiguous. There are 14 residues in the CDR3. The V end lost 5 bases, the J end lost 2 bases, and 11 bases lay between the germline ends. The germline V gene has CDR1 SGHRS and CDR2 YFSETQ.

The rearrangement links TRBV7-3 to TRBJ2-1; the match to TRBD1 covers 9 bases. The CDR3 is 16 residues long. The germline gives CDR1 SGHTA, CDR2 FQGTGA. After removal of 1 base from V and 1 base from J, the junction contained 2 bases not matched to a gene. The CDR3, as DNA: TGTGCCAGCAGCTTAATGGGGACAGGGTCCTACAATGAGCAGTTCTTC. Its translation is CASSLMGTGSYNEQFF.

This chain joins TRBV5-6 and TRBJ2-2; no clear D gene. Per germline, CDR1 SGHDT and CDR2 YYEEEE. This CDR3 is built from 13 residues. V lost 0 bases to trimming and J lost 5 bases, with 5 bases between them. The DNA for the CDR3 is TGTGCCAGCAGCTTGGATATTACCGGGGAGCTGTTTTTT. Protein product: CASSLDITGELFF.

The CDR3 sequence: CASSVGGGSNTEAFF. The CDR3 DNA reads as TGTGCCAGCAGCGTGGGGGGAGGATCGAACACTGAAGCTTTCTTT. V usage is TRBV28 and J usage is TRBJ1-1; weak D call: TRBD1 (5 bases). The V gene's germline CDR1 is MDHEN and CDR2 SYDVKM. V lost 6 bases and J lost 1, with 15 bases in between. The CDR3 is 15 amino acids.

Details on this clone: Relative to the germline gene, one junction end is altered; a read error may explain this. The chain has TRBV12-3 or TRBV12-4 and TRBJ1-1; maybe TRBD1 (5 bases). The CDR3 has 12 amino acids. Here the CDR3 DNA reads TGTACCAGCAGCGACAGTTACACTGAAGCTTTCTTT. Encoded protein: CTSSDSYTEAFF.

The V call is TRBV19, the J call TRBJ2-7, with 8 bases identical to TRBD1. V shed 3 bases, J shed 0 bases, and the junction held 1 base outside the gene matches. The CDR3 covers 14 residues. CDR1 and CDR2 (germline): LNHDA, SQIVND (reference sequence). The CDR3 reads CASSITGGSYEQYF. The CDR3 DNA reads TGTGCCAGTAGTATTACAGGGGGCTCCTACGAGCAGTACTTC.

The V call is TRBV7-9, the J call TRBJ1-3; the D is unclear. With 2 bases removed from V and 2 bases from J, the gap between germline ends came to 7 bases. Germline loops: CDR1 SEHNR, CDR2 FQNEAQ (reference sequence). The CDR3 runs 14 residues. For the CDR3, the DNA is TGTGCCAGCAGCTTAAGCGGGACTGGAAACACCATATATTTT. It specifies CASSLSGTGNTIYF.

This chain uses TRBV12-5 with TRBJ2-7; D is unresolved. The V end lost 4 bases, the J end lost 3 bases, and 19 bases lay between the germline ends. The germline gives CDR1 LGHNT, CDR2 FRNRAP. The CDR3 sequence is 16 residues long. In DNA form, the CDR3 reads TGTGCTAGTGGTTCCCTTTCGGCCAGGCCTATCTACGAGCAGTACTTC. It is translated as CASGSLSARPIYEQYF.

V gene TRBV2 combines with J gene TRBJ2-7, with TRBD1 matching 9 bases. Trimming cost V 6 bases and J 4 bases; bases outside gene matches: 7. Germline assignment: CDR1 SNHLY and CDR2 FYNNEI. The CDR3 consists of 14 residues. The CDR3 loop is CASSLQGAGYEQYF. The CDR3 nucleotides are TGTGCCAGCAGCTTACAGGGGGCGGGGTACGAGCAGTACTTC.